This T cell receptor beta chain was obtained from a study of blood T cell repertoires in COVID-19 (TCRdb year 2020). Regarding the study in general: Samples covering the acute and convalescent phases of COVID-19 were provided by collaborators in the United States, Italy and Spain. Samples came from the ongoing ImmuneRACE study (first 160 participants) plus 1,254 subjects from 6 global collaborators. The repertoires were released in a freely available public database meant as a resource for research on the immune response to SARS-CoV-2. The sample metadata nearly always contained a de-identified subject ID, COVID-19 status, age in years and sex. Where available, HLA class I and class II types were taken from metadata supplied by the sample provider and were not determined by assay-based typing. Subjects who had been exposed to COVID-19, were actively infected with it, or had recovered from it provided the deeply sampled blood TCRbeta repertoires that made up the dataset. The prospective study material was composed of cDNA or gDNA derived from T cells, B-cell-depleted T cells, or PBMCs. Here is what the overall study found, with its caveats: The quantity of clinical and demographic metadata differed by source and by participant and was supplied without curation.

CDR1 and CDR2 (DFQATT, SNEGSKA) derive from the germline V gene (reference sequence). Relative to germline, V is 3 bases shorter and J is 4 bases shorter, with 6 bases between their ends. Inclusive of the bounding cysteine and phenylalanine, the CDR3 is 11 residues long. Solely the CDR3 DNA is kept, with 33 bases framed from the first base. On this clone itself: No antigen is known for it. No much larger clone is present one base from it, and per-base qualities are unavailable.

TCRbeta CDR3 regions were amplified from genomic DNA using the immunoSEQ Assay, a bias-controlled multiplex PCR. Per the source publication's procedure: The number of nucleated cells in each sample was estimated from the amplification of reference gene primers within the assay. To quantify the absolute abundance of each unique TCRbeta CDR3 rearrangement, sequence reads were collapsed and filtered. Productive Simpson clonality was computed per sample as the square root of Simpson's diversity index over productive rearrangements. Imported from immuneACCESS, the table was reduced by TCRdb to in-frame sequences with V and J called. These copies leave out some clones; in studies compared against another copy, an unresolved V gene accounts for under half, and the cause of the remainder is not known. From that table come the V and J calls and clone size; the DNA was used to work out D and trimming. For this sample the table gives under 65,000 clones, of which 84% were detected only once. The top ten clones comprise 4.5% to 7% of the sample.

The collaborating institutions used their own protocols to collect whole blood in K2EDTA tubes. Collaborator samples were shipped for TCRbeta analysis as frozen whole blood, isolated PBMCs, or DNA extracted from either sample type. This TCR was recovered from a woman aged 60-75 years with acute or convalescent COVID-19. Sequencing used peripheral blood. Here the chain combines TRBV20-1 and TRBJ1-1; the D gene lacks a confident call. The CDR3 region has the sequence CSASGFTEAFF. The DNA sequence is given as TGCAGTGCTAGCGGTTTCACTGAAGCTTTCTTT.